The 9 T cell receptor beta chains listed next were all sequenced from one sample in a study of vaccination and CD4 T cells after COVID-19. Oncomine TCR Beta short-read sequencing was applied to DNA from cultured CD4+ T cells. In TCRdb, the PCR reads were re-called with MiXCR into one record per CDR3 protein. Altogether more than 20,000 distinct CDR3 sequences are present, about 42% being singletons, with the ten largest covering approximately 4%. Time point: late sampling 161 to 241 days after vaccination in a few convalescent patients. Regarding treatment: approximately nine-day PBMC culture with coronavirus spike peptide pools or control peptides (ViraFEST assay). Their specific antigens are unknown. The source was CD4+ T cells from blood, cultured in vitro, collected about 7 months after SARS-CoV-2 vaccination. These TCRs come from a human donor who had recovered from COVID-19.

This clonotype was seen a handful of times. The CDR3 coding sequence is TGCGCCAGCAGCCAAGAGGTTAGACAGGGGGGCAATCAGCCCCAGCATTTT. This codes for CASSQEVRQGGNQPQHF. The V and J genes are TRBV4-1 and TRBJ1-5; the match to TRBD1 covers 9 bases. J was trimmed by 2 bases and V by 0 bases; bases with no gene match: 5. Per germline, CDR1 MGHRA and CDR2 YSYEKL. This CDR3 is 17 amino acids long.

The chain recombines TRBV28 with TRBJ2-7; 7 nucleotides align to TRBD1. This CDR3 is built from 12 residues. After removal of 8 bases from V and 4 bases from J, the junction contained 5 bases not matched to a gene. CDR1 and CDR2 (germline): MDHEN, SYDVKM. As DNA, the CDR3 is TGTGCCAGCGGACGACAGGGTTACGAGCAGTACTTC. This sequence encodes CASGRQGYEQYF.

The chain joins TRBV20-1 to TRBJ2-1, with D unclear. Trimming shortened V by 4 bases and J by 3 bases, and 19 bases separated the two germline ends. The CDR3 is made up of 16 amino acids. The germline gives CDR1 DFQATT, CDR2 SNEGSKA (reference sequence). The CDR3 nucleotides read TGCAGTGCTAACCCAGGTGGAGTGTCTGGCTACAATGAGCAGTTCTTC. Protein: CSANPGGVSGYNEQFF.

This clonotype is termed medium-sized. The V gene is TRBV7-6, the J gene TRBJ2-7; TRBD2 agrees at 10 bases. The J segment lost 6 bases and the V segment lost 1 base, leaving 9 bases of the junction unmatched. The germline gives CDR1 SGHVS, CDR2 FNYEAQ. The length of the CDR3 is 16 residues. The chain's CDR3 is CASSLVTAGGFGEQYF. The CDR3 DNA reads as TGTGCCAGCAGCTTAGTTACAGCGGGAGGGTTCGGCGAGCAGTACTTC.

V and J are TRBV10-3 and TRBJ2-3; 7 positions agree with TRBD1. CDR1 is ENHRY and CDR2 is SYGVKD in the germline V gene. With V trimmed by 10 bases and J by 1 base, 8 bases remained unmatched. The CDR3 is 14 residues long. In DNA form, the CDR3 reads TGTGCCACCACTCCAGGGGGACGCACAGATACGCAGTATTTT. Translation: CATTPGGRTDTQYF.

The genes are TRBV6-1 and TRBJ1-1, with 7 bases that match TRBD1. The CDR3 consists of 13 residues. V lost 0 bases and J lost 5; bases outside the gene matches: 0. The germline CDR1 and CDR2 sequences are MNHNS and SASEGT. In nucleotides, the CDR3 is TGTGCCAGCAGTGAAGCACAGGGGACTGAAGCTTTCTTT. As protein: CASSEAQGTEAFF.

This clonotype was counted between two and nine times. The chain uses TRBV7-9 and TRBJ1-1; D is possibly TRBD1 (5 bases). The CDR3 is 14 amino acids. V lost 3 bases to trimming and J lost 1 base, with 9 bases between them. Germline V gene sequence: CDR1 SEHNR, CDR2 FQNEAQ (reference sequence). This CDR3 reads CASSFEGRNTEAFF. CDR3 bases: TGTGCCAGCAGCTTTGAGGGGAGGAACACTGAAGCTTTCTTT.

The CDR3 region is CASISTSTYEQYF. DNA for the CDR3: TGTGCCAGCATCAGCACTAGCACCTACGAGCAGTACTTC. The chain combines TRBV28 with TRBJ2-7, with D perhaps TRBD2 (6 bases). Between the trimmed V and J ends, which lost 7 bases and 2 bases, there was a span of 12 bases. Germline-derived CDR1 and CDR2 are MDHEN and SYDVKM. CDR3 length: 13 amino acids.

The chain carries TRBV7-2 and TRBJ2-3, with D perhaps being TRBD1 or TRBD2 (5 bases each). CDR1 is SGHTA, CDR2 FQGNSA, per germline. CDR3 size: 15 residues. Trimming took 5 bases from V and 2 from J, leaving 14 bases between them. The CDR3 bases are TGTGCCAGCAGCCTTTGGGGGAGAGCCACAGATACGCAGTATTTT. It encodes CASSLWGRATDTQYF.